This T cell receptor beta chain was identified during a study of shared clonotypes between healthy human individuals. Broader study findings: Larger estimated richness was generally seen in naive subsets than in memory subsets. Clonotypes not shared had lower generation probabilities than those common to all four donors.

V was clipped by 3 bases and J by 12 bases; unmatched bases: 9. The CDR3 totals 13 residues. The germline gives CDR1 SGHDT, CDR2 YYEEEE. This clone was found once. Its cognate antigen is unknown. The material for each subset, its genomic DNA, was split evenly across several immunoSEQ plates. Sequencing used immunoSEQ multiplex PCR; TCRdb keeps in-frame clones, though not all of them. This sample has under 350,000 clones; around 86% occur once, and the top ten carry around 15%. The V gene is TRBV5-6, the J gene TRBJ1-5; 7 nucleotides match TRBD1. The receptor was derived from a man aged 18 to 29 in good health. Sequenced material: memory CD8+ T cells sorted from blood. Subset meaning: CD45RO+ cells pooled with CCR7-negative TemRA cells. Here the CDR3 reads CASSWTGGGVQHF. The CDR3 DNA follows: TGTGCCAGCAGCTGGACAGGAGGAGGGGTCCAGCATTTT.